Below, 10 T cell receptor beta chains from the same sample are listed, as sequenced in a study of T cell responses to AZD1222 COVID-19 vaccine. Data came from immunoSEQ multiplex PCR; TCRdb stores just in-frame clones and leaves some out. The sample carries around 94,000 clones, 85% recorded once. This specimen was peripheral blood, taken 28 days after the second AZD1222 dose. The receptors shown here come from an adult who received the AZD1222 COVID-19 vaccine.

The chain combines TRBV6-2 or TRBV6-3 with TRBJ2-7; no reliable D call. The germline V gene encodes CDR1 MNHEY and CDR2 SVGEGT. The CDR3 totals 10 residues. V lost 6 bases and J lost 9, with 9 bases in between. The CDR3 nucleotides read TGTGCCAGCAGCCCTACTGCGCAGTACTTC. Protein sequence: CASSPTAQYF.

V and J are TRBV18 and TRBJ2-7, with a weak D call TRBD1 (5 bases). In germline, CDR1 is KGHSH, CDR2 LQKENI. The CDR3 length is 12 residues. Trimming took off 6 bases at V and 5 bases at J, with 11 bases between the two ends. DNA of the CDR3: TGTGCCAGCTCGCCGACAGAACACGAGCAGTACTTC. Translation: CASSPTEHEQYF.

CDR3 loop: CASSDRVSNQPQHF. CDR3 coding DNA: TGTGCCAGCAGCGACAGGGTTAGCAATCAGCCCCAGCATTTT. This chain connects TRBV2 to TRBJ1-5; 7 bases match TRBD1. Germline values: CDR1 SNHLY, CDR2 FYNNEI. The length of the CDR3 is 14 residues. Trimming removed 6 bases from V and 0 bases from J; junction bases left unmatched: 2.

The CDR3 loop is CASSPMGGQGADEQYF. For the CDR3, the DNA is TGCGCCAGCAGCCCCATGGGCGGACAGGGGGCAGACGAGCAGTACTTC. The J gene is TRBJ2-7, the V gene TRBV5-1; 11 nucleotides align to TRBD1. CDR1 is SGHRS, CDR2 YFSETQ, per germline. CDR3 length equals 16 residues. Trimming took 4 bases from V and 5 from J; bases not matched to a gene: 11.

The chain couples TRBV7-9 to TRBJ1-3; D not resolved. Trimming stripped 1 base from V and 0 bases from J, with 10 bases between. This CDR3 comprises 16 residues. Germline values: CDR1 SEHNR, CDR2 FQNEAQ (reference sequence). The CDR3, as DNA: TGTGCCAGCAGCTTAGGGTGGCCCGGCTCTGGAAACACCATATATTTT. Amino acid sequence: CASSLGWPGSGNTIYF.

This chain joins TRBV6-5 and TRBJ2-3; D gene ambiguous. Germline CDR1 and CDR2: MNHEY and SVGAGI. Trimming left V 5 bases short and J 0 bases short, with 12 bases between. The CDR3 has 15 amino acids. CDR3 amino acids: CASSQPRLSTDTQYF. Written as DNA, the CDR3 is TGTGCCAGCAGTCAACCCCGCCTTAGCACAGATACGCAGTATTTT.

The rearrangement uses TRBV7-9 and TRBJ1-3; D gene ambiguous. The CDR3 has 15 residues. Germline CDR1 reads SEHNR; CDR2 reads FQNEAQ (reference sequence). Trimming removed 1 base from V and 3 bases from J, with 10 bases in between. This CDR3 is CASSLGPADGNTIYF. The DNA for the CDR3 is TGTGCCAGCAGCTTAGGTCCGGCAGATGGAAACACCATATATTTT.

The chain combines TRBV15 with TRBJ2-3; possible D gene TRBD2, 5 bases. CDR3 length: 13 amino acids. Between the trimmed V and J ends, which lost 0 bases and 11 bases, there was a span of 12 bases. Germline V gives CDR1 LNHNV, CDR2 YYDKDF (reference sequence). CDR3 in amino acids: CATSRDPASKQYF. The CDR3 bases are TGTGCCACCAGCAGAGATCCGGCTAGCAAGCAGTATTTT. Variable domain in full (rest from reference TRBV15 and TRBJ2-3): DAMVIQNPRYQVTQFGKPVTLSCSQTLNHNVMYWYQQKSSQAPKLLFHYYDKDFNNEADTPDNFQSRRPNTSFCFLDIRSPGLGDTAMYLCATSRDPASKQYFGPGTRLTVL.

This clone was detected a few times. The rearrangement links TRBV18 to TRBJ1-2; D call uncertain. Trimming pared 3 bases from V and 1 base from J, leaving 6 bases between. The CDR3 contains 13 residues. CDR1 and CDR2 (germline): KGHSH, LQKENI. CDR3 sequence (DNA): TGTGCCAGCTCACCCACAGATAACTATGGCTACACCTTC. This gives the protein CASSPTDNYGYTF.

The chain carries TRBV10-3 and TRBJ1-2; D remains unclear. The germline V gene encodes CDR1 ENHRY and CDR2 SYGVKD. V lost 0 bases, J lost 8 bases, and 7 bases lay in between. The CDR3 runs 12 residues. Written as DNA, the CDR3 is TGTGCCATCAGTGAGTCAAGGGCCGGCTACACCTTC. Its translation: CAISESRAGYTF.